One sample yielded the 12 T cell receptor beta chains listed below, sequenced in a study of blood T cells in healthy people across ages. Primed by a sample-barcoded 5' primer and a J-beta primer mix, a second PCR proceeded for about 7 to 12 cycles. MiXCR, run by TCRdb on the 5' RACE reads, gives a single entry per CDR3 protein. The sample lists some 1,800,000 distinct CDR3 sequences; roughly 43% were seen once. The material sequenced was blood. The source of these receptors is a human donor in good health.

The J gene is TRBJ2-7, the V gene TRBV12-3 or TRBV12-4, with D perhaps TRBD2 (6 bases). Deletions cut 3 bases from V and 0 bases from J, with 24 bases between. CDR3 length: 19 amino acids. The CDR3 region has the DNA TGTGCCAGCAGTTTTGAGGCCCCGGGACTTGATCCATTCTCCTACGAGCAGTACTTC. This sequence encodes CASSFEAPGLDPFSYEQYF.

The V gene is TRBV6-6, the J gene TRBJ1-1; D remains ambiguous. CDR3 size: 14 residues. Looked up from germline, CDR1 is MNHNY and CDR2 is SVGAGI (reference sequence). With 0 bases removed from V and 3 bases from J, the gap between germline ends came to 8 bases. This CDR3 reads CASSYSHGDTEAFF. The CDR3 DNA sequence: TGTGCCAGCAGTTACTCACACGGGGACACTGAAGCTTTCTTT.

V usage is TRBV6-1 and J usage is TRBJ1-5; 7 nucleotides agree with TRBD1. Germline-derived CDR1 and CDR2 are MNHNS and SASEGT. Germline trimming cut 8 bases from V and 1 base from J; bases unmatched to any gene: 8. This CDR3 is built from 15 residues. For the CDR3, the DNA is TGTGCCAGCGATTACGACAGGGCGAGCAATCAGCCCCAGCATTTT. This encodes CASDYDRASNQPQHF.

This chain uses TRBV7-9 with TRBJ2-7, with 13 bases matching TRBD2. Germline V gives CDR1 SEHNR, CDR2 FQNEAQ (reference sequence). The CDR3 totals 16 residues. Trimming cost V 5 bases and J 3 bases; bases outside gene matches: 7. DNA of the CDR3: TGTGCCAGCAGCAGTGGACTAGCGGGGGACGGCTACGAGCAGTACTTC. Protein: CASSSGLAGDGYEQYF.

CDR3 loop: CASSTGTEQYF. CDR3 coding DNA: TGTGCCAGCAGTACCGGGACAGAGCAGTACTTC. The chain is built from TRBV12-3 or TRBV12-4 and TRBJ2-7; D is possibly TRBD1 (6 bases). The CDR3 length is 11 residues. The V end lost 5 bases, the J end lost 7 bases, and 9 bases lay between the germline ends.

In DNA, the CDR3 is TGCAGTGTCCGGACTAGCGGGAGCTACGAGCAGTACTTC. As protein: CSVRTSGSYEQYF. The chain is built from TRBV29-1 and TRBJ2-7; TRBD2 aligns across 13 bases. Germline lookup yields CDR1 SQVTM and CDR2 ANQGSEA. The CDR3 runs to 13 residues.

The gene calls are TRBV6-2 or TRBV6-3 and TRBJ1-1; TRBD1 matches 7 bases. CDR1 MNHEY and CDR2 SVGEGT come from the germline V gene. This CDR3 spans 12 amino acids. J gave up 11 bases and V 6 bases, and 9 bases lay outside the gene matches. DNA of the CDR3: TGTGCCAGCAGACGGACAGGCCTGGGTGCTTTCTTT. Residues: CASRRTGLGAFF.

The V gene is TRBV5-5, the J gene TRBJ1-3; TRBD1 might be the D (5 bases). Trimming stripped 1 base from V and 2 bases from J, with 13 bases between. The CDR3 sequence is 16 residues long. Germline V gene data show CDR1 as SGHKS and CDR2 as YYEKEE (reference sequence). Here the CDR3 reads CASSLIPGETGNTIYF. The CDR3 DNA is TGTGCCAGCAGCTTGATCCCGGGGGAAACTGGAAACACCATATATTTT.

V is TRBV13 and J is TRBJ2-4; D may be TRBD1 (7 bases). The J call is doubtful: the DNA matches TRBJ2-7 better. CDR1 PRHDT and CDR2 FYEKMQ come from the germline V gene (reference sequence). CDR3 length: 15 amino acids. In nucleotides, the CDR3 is TGTGCCAGCAGCTTCCGCAGTGGCAGGGGGGACGAGCAGTACTTC. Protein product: CASSFRSGRGDEQYF.

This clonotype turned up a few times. CDR3 sequence (DNA): TGTGCCAGCCAGGATTTAGACAGGGGCGTCAATGAGCAGTTCTTC. This codes for CASQDLDRGVNEQFF. The chain carries TRBV5-6 and TRBJ2-1; 8 nucleotides align to TRBD1. The CDR3 covers 15 residues. CDR1 is SGHDT, CDR2 YYEEEE, per germline. After removal of 7 bases from V and 6 bases from J, the junction contained 12 bases not matched to a gene.

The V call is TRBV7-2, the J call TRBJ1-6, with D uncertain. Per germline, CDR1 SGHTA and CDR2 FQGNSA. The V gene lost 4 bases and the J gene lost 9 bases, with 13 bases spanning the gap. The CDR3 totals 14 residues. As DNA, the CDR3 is TGTGCCAGCAGCTCGGGAGCCCTCTTTTCACCCCTCCACTTT. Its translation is CASSSGALFSPLHF.

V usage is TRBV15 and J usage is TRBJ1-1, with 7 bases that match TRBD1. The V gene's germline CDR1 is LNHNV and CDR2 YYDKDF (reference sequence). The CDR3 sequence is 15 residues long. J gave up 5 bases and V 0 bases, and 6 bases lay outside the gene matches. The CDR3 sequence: CATSRDRGHNTEAFF. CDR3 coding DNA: TGTGCCACCAGCAGAGATAGGGGGCATAATACTGAAGCTTTCTTT.